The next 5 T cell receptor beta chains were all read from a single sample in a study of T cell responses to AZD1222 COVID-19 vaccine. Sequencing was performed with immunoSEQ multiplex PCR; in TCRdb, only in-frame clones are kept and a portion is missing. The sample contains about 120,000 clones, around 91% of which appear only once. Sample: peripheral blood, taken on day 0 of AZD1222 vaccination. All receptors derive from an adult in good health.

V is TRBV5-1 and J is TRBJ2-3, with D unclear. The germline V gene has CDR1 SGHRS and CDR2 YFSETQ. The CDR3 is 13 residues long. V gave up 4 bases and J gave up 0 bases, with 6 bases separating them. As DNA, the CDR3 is TGCGCCAGCAGCCCGTCTAGCACAGATACGCAGTATTTT. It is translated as CASSPSSTDTQYF.

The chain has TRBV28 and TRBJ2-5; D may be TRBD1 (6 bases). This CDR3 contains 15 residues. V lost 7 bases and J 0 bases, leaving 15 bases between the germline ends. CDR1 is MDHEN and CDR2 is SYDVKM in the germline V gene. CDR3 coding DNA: TGTGCCAGCAACACCCTCAGGGGATACCAAGAGACCCAGTACTTC. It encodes CASNTLRGYQETQYF.

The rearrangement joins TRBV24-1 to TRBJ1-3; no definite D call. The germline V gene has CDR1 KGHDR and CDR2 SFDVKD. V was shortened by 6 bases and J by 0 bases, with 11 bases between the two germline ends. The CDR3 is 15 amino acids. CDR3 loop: CATSPGQDSGNTIYF. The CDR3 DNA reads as TGTGCCACCAGTCCCGGTCAGGACTCTGGAAACACCATATATTTT.

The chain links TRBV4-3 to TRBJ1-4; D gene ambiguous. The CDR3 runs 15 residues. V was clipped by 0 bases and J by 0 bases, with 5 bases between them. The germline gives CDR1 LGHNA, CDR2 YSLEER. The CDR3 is CASSQDRSTNEKLFF. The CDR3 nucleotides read TGCGCCAGCAGCCAAGATCGCTCAACTAATGAAAAACTGTTTTTT.

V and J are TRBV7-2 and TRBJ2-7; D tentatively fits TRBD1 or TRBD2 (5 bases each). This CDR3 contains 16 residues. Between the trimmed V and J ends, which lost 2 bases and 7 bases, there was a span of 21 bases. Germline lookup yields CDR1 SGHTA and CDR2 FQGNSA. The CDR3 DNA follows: TGTGCCAGCAGCTTAATGGTCGGGACCTCCTCGGGGGAGCAGTACTTC. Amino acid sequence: CASSLMVGTSSGEQYF.